Listed below are T cell receptor beta chains from one sample, sequenced in a study of response to subunit inactivated influenza vaccine. MiXCR was run by TCRdb on the RT-PCR reads, yielding one entry per CDR3 protein. The table records about 700,000 distinct CDR3 sequences, approximately 15% of them present only once. This specimen was PBMCs from blood, taken less than 15 days before vaccination. The receptors stem from a man aged 50 to 59 who received an inactivated influenza vaccine. The CDR3 runs from the conserved cysteine through the conserved F or W. D genes are given only for firm matches. Where a row states a size, it is once, few, many or the class of an expanded clone; other rows omit it.

size,D,V,J,DNA,CDR3
.,.,TRBV5-1,TRBJ2-1,TGCGCCAGCAGCTTGCGTAACCAGGGCCCCTACAATGAGCAGTTCTTC,CASSLRNQGPYNEQFF
.,TRBD1,TRBV25-1,TRBJ1-2,TGTGCCAGCAGTGAAAGGGGACAGGGATATGGCTACACCTTC,CASSERGQGYGYTF
.,TRBD2,TRBV18,TRBJ2-3,TGTGCCAGCTTCCCTCGCGGGAGAGGGAATACGCAGTATTTT,CASFPRGRGNTQYF
many,.,TRBV29-1,TRBJ2-2,TGCAGCGTGTCCACGGGGACGCTCACCGGGGAGCTGTTTTTT,CSVSTGTLTGELFF
few,.,TRBV12-5,TRBJ2-5,TGTGCTAGTGGTTTGGTAGGGGCAGAGACCCAGTACTTC,CASGLVGAETQYF
few,.,TRBV7-9,TRBJ2-1,TGTGCCAGCAGCCTACTCCGCCAGCAGGGCGAGCAGTTCTTC,CASSLLRQQGEQFF
.,TRBD1,TRBV4-1,TRBJ1-5,TGCGCCAGCAGCCAAGGACAGGGCCTTGGCAATCAGCCCCAGCATTTT,CASSQGQGLGNQPQHF
few,.,TRBV2,TRBJ2-5,TGTGCCAGCAACCCCCTCCAAGAGACCCAGTACTTC,CASNPLQETQYF
many,TRBD2,TRBV7-6,TRBJ2-1,TGTGCCAGCAGCCACGGGACTAGCGGTCTAAATGAGCAGTTCTTC,CASSHGTSGLNEQFF
many,TRBD1,TRBV4-1,TRBJ2-2,TGCGCCAGCAGCCAAGATCCAGGGGGCTCCACCGGGGAGCTGTTTTTT,CASSQDPGGSTGELFF
few,TRBD1,TRBV5-6,TRBJ1-4,TGTGCCAGCAGCCGACGACAGGGCCTAAATGCGTTTTTT,CASSRRQGLNAFF
few,.,TRBV5-6,TRBJ2-7,TGTGCCAGCAGCTTGGAACAGGGTGGCCCCTACGAGCAGTACTTC,CASSLEQGGPYEQYF
.,.,TRBV5-4,TRBJ2-2,TGTGCCAGCAGCTTGGCGGGAGTTAGGGCGAACACCGGGGAGCTGTTTTTT,CASSLAGVRANTGELFF
few,.,TRBV5-1,TRBJ2-6,TGCGCCAGCAGCTTCGGTCCAGGGTCTGGGGCCAACGTCCTGACTTTC,CASSFGPGSGANVLTF
.,TRBD1,TRBV5-1,TRBJ1-1,TGCGCCAGCAGCCCGACAGGGGAGTATCCTGAAGCTTTCTTT,CASSPTGEYPEAFF
once,.,TRBV2,TRBJ2-5,TGTGCCAGCAGTCCCAACATGGGGGAGACCCAGTACTTC,CASSPNMGETQYF
many,.,TRBV4-3,TRBJ2-2,TGCGCCAGCAGCCAAGATCGGAGAGTCCCGAACACCGGGGAGCTGTTTTTT,CASSQDRRVPNTGELFF
.,TRBD1,TRBV12-3/TRBV12-4,TRBJ2-1,TGTGCCAGCAGCCCCCAACAGGGGGTCTACAATGAGCAGTTCTTC,CASSPQQGVYNEQFF
few,TRBD2,TRBV15,TRBJ2-5,TGTGCCACCAGCAGATTAGCGGGAGAGACCCAGTACTTC,CATSRLAGETQYF
few,TRBD1,TRBV27,TRBJ1-5,TGTGCCAGCAGTTTATCGGGAACAGGGGTTAACCAGCCCCAGCATTTT,CASSLSGTGVNQPQHF